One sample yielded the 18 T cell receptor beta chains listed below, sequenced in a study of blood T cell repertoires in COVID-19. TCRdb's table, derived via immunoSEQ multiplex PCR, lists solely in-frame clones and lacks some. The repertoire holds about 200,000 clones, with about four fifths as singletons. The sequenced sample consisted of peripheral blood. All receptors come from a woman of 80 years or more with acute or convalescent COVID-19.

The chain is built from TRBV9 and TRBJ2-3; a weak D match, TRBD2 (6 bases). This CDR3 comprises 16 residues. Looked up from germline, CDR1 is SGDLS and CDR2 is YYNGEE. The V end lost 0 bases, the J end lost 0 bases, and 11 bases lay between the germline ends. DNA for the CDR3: TGTGCCAGCAGCGTAGGGCTAGCGCCTAGCACAGATACGCAGTATTTT. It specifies CASSVGLAPSTDTQYF.

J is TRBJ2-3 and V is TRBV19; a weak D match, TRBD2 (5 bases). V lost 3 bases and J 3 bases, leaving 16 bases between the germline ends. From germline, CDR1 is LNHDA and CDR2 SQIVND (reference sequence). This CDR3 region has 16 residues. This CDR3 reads CASSMGFGVITDTQYF. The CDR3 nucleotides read TGTGCCAGTAGTATGGGGTTCGGGGTTATAACAGATACGCAGTATTTT.

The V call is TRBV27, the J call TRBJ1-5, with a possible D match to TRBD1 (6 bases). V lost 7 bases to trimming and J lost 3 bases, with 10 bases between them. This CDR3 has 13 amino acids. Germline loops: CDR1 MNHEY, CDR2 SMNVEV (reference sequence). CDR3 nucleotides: TGTGCCAGCACAACAGGGAACAATCAGCCCCAGCATTTT. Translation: CASTTGNNQPQHF.

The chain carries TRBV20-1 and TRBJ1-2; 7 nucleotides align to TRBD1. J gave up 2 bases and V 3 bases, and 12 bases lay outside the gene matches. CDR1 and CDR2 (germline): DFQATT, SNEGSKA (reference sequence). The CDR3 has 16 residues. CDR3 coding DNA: TGCAGTGCTAGTCCGGTAGGGGGCACTATCAACTATGGCTACACCTTC. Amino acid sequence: CSASPVGGTINYGYTF.

In DNA, the CDR3 is TGTGCCAGCAGGAGACAGGGTCCAGATACGCAGTATTTT. Translating it yields CASRRQGPDTQYF. The chain is built from TRBV28 and TRBJ2-3, with 7 positions matching TRBD1. Germline trimming cut 6 bases from V and 4 bases from J; bases unmatched to any gene: 4. The CDR3 has 13 amino acids. Germline values: CDR1 MDHEN, CDR2 SYDVKM. The full variable domain, rest sourced from reference TRBV28 and TRBJ2-3, is DVKVTQSSRYLVKRTGEKVFLECVQDMDHENMFWYRQDPGLGLRLIYFSYDVKMKEKGDIPEGYSVSREKKERFSLILESASTNQTSMYLCASRRQGPDTQYFGPGTRLTVL.

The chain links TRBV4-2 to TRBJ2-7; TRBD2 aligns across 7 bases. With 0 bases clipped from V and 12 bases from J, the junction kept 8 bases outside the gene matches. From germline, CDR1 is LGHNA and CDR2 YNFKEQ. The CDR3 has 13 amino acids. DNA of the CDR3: TGTGCCAGCAGCCAAGAAGCAGAAACTAGCGTGTACTTC. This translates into CASSQEAETSVYF.

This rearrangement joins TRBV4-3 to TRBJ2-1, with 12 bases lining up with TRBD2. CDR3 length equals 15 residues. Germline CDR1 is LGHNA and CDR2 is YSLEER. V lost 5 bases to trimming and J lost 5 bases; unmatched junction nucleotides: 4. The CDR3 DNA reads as TGCGCCAGCAGCTGGCTAGCGGGGGGGGACAATGAGCAGTTCTTC. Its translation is CASSWLAGGDNEQFF.

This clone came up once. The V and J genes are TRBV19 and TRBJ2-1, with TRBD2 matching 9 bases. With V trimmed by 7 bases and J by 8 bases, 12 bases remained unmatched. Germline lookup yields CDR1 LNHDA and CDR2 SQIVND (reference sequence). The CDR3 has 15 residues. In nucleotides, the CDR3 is TGTGCCAGTAATAAAATAGCGGGGGCGTTGGATGAGCAGTTCTTC. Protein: CASNKIAGALDEQFF.

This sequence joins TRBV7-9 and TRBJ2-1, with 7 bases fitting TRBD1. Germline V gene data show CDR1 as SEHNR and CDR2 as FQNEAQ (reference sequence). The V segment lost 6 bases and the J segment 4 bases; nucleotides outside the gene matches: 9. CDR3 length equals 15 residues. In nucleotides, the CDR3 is TGTGCCAGCAGTTACATAGGGGGCGGTTACAATGAGCAGTTCTTC. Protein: CASSYIGGGYNEQFF.

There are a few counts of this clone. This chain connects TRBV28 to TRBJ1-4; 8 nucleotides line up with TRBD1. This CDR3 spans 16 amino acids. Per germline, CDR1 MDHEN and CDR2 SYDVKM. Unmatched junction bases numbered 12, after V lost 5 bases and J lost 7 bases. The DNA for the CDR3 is TGTGCCAGCAGTCCAACGGCAGGGGGCGATGTTGAAAAACTGTTTTTT. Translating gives CASSPTAGGDVEKLFF.

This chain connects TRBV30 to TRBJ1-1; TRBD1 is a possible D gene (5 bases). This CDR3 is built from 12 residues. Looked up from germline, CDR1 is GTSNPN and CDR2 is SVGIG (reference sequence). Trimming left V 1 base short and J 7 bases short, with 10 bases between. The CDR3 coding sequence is TGTGCCTGGAGTGCCACAGGTTATGAAGCTTTCTTT. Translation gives CAWSATGYEAFF.

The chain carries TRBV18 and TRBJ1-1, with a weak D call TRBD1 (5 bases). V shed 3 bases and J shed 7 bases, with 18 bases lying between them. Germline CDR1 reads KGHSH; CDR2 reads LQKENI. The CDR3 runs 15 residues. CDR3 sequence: CASSPGGGGGGEAFF. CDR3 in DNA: TGTGCCAGCTCACCGGGGGGTGGCGGCGGGGGTGAAGCTTTCTTT. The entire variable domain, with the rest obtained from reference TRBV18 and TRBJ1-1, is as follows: NAGVMQNPRHLVRRRGQEARLRCSPMKGHSHVYWYRQLPEEGLKFMVYLQKENIIDESGMPKERFSAEFPKEGPSILRIQQVVRGDSAAYFCASSPGGGGGGEAFFGQGTRLTVV.

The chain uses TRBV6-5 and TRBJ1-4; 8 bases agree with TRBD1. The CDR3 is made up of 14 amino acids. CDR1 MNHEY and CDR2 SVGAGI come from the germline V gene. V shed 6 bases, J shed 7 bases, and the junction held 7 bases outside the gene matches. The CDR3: CASSPDRVGEKLFF. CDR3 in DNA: TGTGCCAGCAGCCCGGACAGGGTGGGTGAAAAACTGTTTTTT.

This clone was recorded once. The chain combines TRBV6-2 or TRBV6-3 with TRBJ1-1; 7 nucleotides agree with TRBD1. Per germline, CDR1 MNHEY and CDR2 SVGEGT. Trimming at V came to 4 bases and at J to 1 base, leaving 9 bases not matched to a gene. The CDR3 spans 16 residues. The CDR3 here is CASSFPSGGTNTEAFF. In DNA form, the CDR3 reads TGTGCCAGCAGTTTCCCCTCAGGGGGGACGAACACTGAAGCTTTCTTT.

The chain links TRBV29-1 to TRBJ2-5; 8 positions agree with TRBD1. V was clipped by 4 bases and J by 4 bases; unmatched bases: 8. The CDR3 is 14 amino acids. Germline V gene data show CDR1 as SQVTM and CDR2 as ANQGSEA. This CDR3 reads CSVGSQGAGETQYF. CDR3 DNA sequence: TGCAGCGTTGGTTCTCAGGGGGCCGGAGAGACCCAGTACTTC.

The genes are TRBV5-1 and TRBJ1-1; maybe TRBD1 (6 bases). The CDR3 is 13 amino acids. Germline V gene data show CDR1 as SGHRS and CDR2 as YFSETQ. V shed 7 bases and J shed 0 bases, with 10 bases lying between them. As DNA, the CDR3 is TGCGCCAGCTCAGGGGACGTGAACACTGAAGCTTTCTTT. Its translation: CASSGDVNTEAFF.

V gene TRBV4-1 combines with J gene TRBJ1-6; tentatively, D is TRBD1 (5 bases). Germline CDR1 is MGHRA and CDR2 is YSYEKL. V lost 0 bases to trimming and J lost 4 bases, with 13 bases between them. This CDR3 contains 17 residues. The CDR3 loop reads CASSQDRAMGYNSPLHF. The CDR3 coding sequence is TGCGCCAGCAGCCAAGACAGGGCCATGGGGTATAATTCACCCCTCCACTTT.

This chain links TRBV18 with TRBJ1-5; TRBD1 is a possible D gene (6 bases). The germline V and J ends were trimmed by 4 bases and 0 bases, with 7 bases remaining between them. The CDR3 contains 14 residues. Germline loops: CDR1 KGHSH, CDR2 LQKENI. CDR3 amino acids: CASSQQGSNQPQHF. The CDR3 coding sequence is TGTGCCAGCTCACAACAGGGTAGCAATCAGCCCCAGCATTTT.